Here is one TCR beta chain with its context. Its target is not known. The V gene's germline CDR1 is DFQATT and CDR2 SNEGSKA (reference sequence). The CDR3 has 11 residues. V lost 6 bases, J lost 6 bases, and 11 bases lay in between. The sample belongs to a study of T cells after yellow fever vaccination. The overall study: Fractions of limited cellularity were prepared by means of SMART-Seq v4 Ultra Low Input. Regarding the study as a whole: Post-booster reappearance was seen for most primary-vaccination clones (96% CD4, about 90% CD8).

TCRdb re-called the 5' RACE reads through MiXCR, storing one row per CDR3 protein. The top ten hold about 0.9% of the sample, which has about 240,000 distinct CDR3 sequences, about 7.1% seen once. Sample: CD4+ T cells sorted from PBMCs, taken 15 days after the yellow fever booster vaccination. The chain combines TRBV20-1 with TRBJ1-1; unclear D gene. The sequence was collected from a young man who received the YFV17D yellow fever vaccine. The CDR3 here is CSATKIAEAFF. In DNA, the CDR3 is TGCAGTGCCACGAAGATAGCTGAAGCTTTCTTT.